The clone carrying this T cell receptor (beta chain) was detected many times. The data were obtained in a study of T cells in Graves' hyperthyroidism and ophthalmopathy. Study as a whole: Peripheral blood draws took place at initial diagnosis, ahead of any treatment.

Each diagnosis drew on symptoms, thyroxine, TRAb, thyroid ultrasound and orbital computed tomography findings. What was amplified from RNA transcripts were TCR beta CDR3 regions. The HTBI primer set served for first-round RT-PCR of the TCR CDR3. TCRdb re-called the multiplex PCR reads with MiXCR, one entry per CDR3 protein. This table has fewer than 450,000 distinct CDR3 sequences, 17% appearing once. The source material was blood. This TCR was sampled from a woman aged 30 to 39 with Graves' hyperthyroidism that later progressed to Graves' ophthalmopathy.

The CDR3 DNA reads as TGTGCCAGCAGTTTAGTACCAGGGGGCTCAGGGGCTTTCTTT. Translating it yields CASSLVPGGSGAFF. V usage is TRBV2 and J usage is TRBJ1-1, with 8 bases lining up with TRBD1. Looked up from germline, CDR1 is SNHLY and CDR2 is FYNNEI. J lost 11 bases, V lost 5 bases, and 13 bases had no gene match. CDR3 length: 14 amino acids. Variable domain in full (rest from reference TRBV2 and TRBJ1-1): EPEVTQTPSHQVTQMGQEVILRCVPISNHLYFYWYRQILGQKVEFLVSFYNNEISEKSEIFDDQFSVERPDGSNFTLKIRSTKLEDSAMYFCASSLVPGGSGAFFGQGTRLTVV.